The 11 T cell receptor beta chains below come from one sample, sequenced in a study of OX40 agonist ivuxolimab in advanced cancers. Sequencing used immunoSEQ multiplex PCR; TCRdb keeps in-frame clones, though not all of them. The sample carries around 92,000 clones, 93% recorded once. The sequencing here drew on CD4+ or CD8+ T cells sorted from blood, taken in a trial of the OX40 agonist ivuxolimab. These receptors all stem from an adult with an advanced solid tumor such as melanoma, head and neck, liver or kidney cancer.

The CDR3 bases are TGTGCCAGCAGTATAGGAACAGCAAGCAATCAGCCCCAGCATTTT. Its protein is CASSIGTASNQPQHF. This chain joins TRBV6-1 and TRBJ1-5; D is undetermined. The CDR3 loop spans 15 amino acids. Germline loops: CDR1 MNHNS, CDR2 SASEGT. V was trimmed by 5 bases and J by 1 base, leaving 12 bases between them.

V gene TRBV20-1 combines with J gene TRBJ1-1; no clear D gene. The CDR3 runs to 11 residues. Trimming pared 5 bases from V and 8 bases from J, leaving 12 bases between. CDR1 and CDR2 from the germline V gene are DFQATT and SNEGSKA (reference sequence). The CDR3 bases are TGCAGTGCTCTAAGGGCCACCGAAGCTTTCTTT. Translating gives CSALRATEAFF.

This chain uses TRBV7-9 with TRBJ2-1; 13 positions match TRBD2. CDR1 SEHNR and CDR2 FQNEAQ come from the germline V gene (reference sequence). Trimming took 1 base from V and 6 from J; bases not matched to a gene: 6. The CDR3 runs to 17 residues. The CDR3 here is CASSLVLRTSGSNEQFF. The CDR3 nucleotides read TGTGCCAGCAGCTTAGTCTTACGGACTAGCGGGAGCAATGAGCAGTTCTTC. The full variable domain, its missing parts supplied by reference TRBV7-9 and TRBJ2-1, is DTGVSQNPRHKITKRGQNVTFRCDPISEHNRLYWYRQTLGQGPEFLTYFQNEAQLEKSRLLSDRFSAERPKGSFSTLEIQRTEQGDSAMYLCASSLVLRTSGSNEQFFGPGTRLTVL.

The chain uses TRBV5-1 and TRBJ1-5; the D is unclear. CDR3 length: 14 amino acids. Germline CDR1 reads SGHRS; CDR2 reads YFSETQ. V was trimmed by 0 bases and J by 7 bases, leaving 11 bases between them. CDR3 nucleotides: TGCGCCAGCAGCTTGGCTCTGGGGATACAGCCCCAGCATTTT. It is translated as CASSLALGIQPQHF.

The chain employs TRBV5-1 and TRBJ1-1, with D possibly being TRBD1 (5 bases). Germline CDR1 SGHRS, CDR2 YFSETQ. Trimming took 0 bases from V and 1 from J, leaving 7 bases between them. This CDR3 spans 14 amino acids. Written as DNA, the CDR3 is TGCGCCAGCAGCTTGGACAGGTCGAACACTGAAGCTTTCTTT. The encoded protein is CASSLDRSNTEAFF.

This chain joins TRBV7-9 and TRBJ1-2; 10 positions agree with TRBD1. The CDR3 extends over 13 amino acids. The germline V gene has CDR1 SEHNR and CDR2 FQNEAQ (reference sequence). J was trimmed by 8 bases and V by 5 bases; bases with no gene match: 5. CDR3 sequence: CASSATGGLGYTF. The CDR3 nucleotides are TGTGCCAGCAGCGCGACAGGGGGCTTGGGCTACACCTTC.

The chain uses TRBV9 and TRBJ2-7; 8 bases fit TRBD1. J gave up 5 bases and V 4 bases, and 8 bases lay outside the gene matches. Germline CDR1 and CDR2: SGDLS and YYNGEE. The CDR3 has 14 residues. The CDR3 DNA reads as TGTGCCAGCAGCCCACGGACAGGGACCCACGAGCAGTACTTC. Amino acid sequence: CASSPRTGTHEQYF.

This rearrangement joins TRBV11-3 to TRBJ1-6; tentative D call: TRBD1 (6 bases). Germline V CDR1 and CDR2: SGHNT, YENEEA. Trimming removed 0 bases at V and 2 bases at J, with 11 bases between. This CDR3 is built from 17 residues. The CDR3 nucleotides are TGTGCCAGCAGCTTAGATGGGCAGGGGACCTATAATTCACCCCTCCACTTT. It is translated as CASSLDGQGTYNSPLHF.

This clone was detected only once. The CDR3 is CASSSPDRGLYGYTF. The CDR3, as DNA: TGTGCCAGCAGTTCTCCGGACAGGGGGCTCTATGGCTACACCTTC. The rearrangement uses TRBV6-6 and TRBJ1-2; 11 bases fit TRBD1. The CDR3 totals 15 residues. The germline V gene has CDR1 MNHNY and CDR2 SVGAGI (reference sequence). Trimming at V came to 4 bases and at J to 4 bases, leaving 5 bases not matched to a gene.

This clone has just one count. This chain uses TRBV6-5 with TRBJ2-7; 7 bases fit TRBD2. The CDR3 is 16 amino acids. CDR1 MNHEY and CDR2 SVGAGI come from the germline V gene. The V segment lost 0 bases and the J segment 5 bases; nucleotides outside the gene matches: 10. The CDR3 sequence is CASSYSIAGVVDEQYF. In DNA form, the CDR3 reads TGTGCCAGCAGTTACTCTATTGCGGGGGTTGTGGACGAGCAGTACTTC.

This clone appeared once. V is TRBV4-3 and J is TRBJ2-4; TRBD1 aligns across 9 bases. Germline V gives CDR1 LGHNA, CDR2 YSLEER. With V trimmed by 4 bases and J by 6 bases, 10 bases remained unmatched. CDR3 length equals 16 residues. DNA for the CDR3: TGCGCCAGCAGCCTCGGTGTCCCGGGACAGGGAAACATTCAGTACTTC. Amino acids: CASSLGVPGQGNIQYF.